These 29 T cell receptor beta chains share one sample of origin, sequenced in a study of CD8 T cells in Susac syndrome. A quantity of roughly 0.5 to 1 ug RNA underwent reverse transcription using random hexamers. TCRdb re-called the immunoSEQ multiplex PCR reads through MiXCR, storing one row per CDR3 protein. The sample has fewer than 150,000 distinct CDR3 sequences, 95% seen once. The material sequenced was CD8+ T cells from PBMCs. The source of these receptors is a human donor with Susac syndrome.

V gene TRBV24-1 combines with J gene TRBJ1-2; 7 bases map to TRBD1. The CDR3 extends over 15 amino acids. V trimming: 5 bases; J trimming: 3 bases; junction bases outside the gene matches: 8. From germline, CDR1 is KGHDR and CDR2 SFDVKD. The CDR3 sequence: CATSVLRTGHYGYTF. DNA for the CDR3: TGTGCCACCAGTGTCCTCAGGACAGGCCACTATGGCTACACCTTC.

The chain uses TRBV14 and TRBJ1-6; 9 bases fit TRBD1. The CDR3 runs 17 residues. The trim removed 0 bases at V and 8 bases at J, leaving 8 bases unmatched. CDR1 is SGHDN, CDR2 FVKESK, per germline. The CDR3 here is CASSQEPRTGGHSPLHF. CDR3 nucleotide sequence: TGTGCCAGCAGCCAAGAACCCCGAACAGGGGGCCATTCACCCCTCCACTTT.

The V and J genes are TRBV9 and TRBJ1-5, with 7 bases aligning to TRBD1. The CDR3 is 12 residues long. CDR1 is SGDLS, CDR2 YYNGEE, per germline. With V trimmed by 4 bases and J by 7 bases, 2 bases remained unmatched. The CDR3 sequence: CASSQGGQPQHF. Written as DNA, the CDR3 is TGTGCCAGCAGCCAGGGGGGCCAGCCCCAGCATTTT.

This chain connects TRBV4-1 to TRBJ1-1; D is possibly TRBD1 (5 bases). The germline gives CDR1 MGHRA, CDR2 YSYEKL. The V end was cut by 1 base, the J end by 8 bases, with 8 bases between. CDR3 size: 12 residues. The DNA for the CDR3 is TGCGCCAGCAGCCAAGGCGGGGACGAAGCTTTCTTT. It translates to CASSQGGDEAFF.

The chain links TRBV3-1 to TRBJ1-2; possibly TRBD1 for D (6 bases). Germline lookup yields CDR1 LGHDT and CDR2 YNNKEL (reference sequence). The V gene lost 7 bases and the J gene lost 6 bases, with 18 bases spanning the gap. The CDR3 has 14 amino acids. CDR3 coding DNA: TGTGCCAGCACCCAGACCGGGGGCGTCCATGGCTACACCTTC. Protein: CASTQTGGVHGYTF.

V is TRBV3-1 and J is TRBJ2-1; no clear D gene. Germline V gives CDR1 LGHDT, CDR2 YNNKEL (reference sequence). This CDR3 is 12 amino acids long. Trimming removed 1 base from V and 5 bases from J, with 3 bases in between. The CDR3 spells CASSQGDNEQFF. The CDR3 DNA reads as TGTGCCAGCAGCCAAGGCGACAATGAGCAGTTCTTC.

This clonotype was found once. The final CDR3 position lacks the conserved phenylalanine or tryptophan, pointing to a likely read error. This chain joins TRBV5-1 and TRBJ1-1; D gene unclear. The CDR3 loop spans 13 amino acids. Germline CDR1 SGHRS, CDR2 YFSETQ. V was pared by 2 bases and J by 4 bases, with 9 bases between. The CDR3 DNA is TGCGCCAGCAGCTTTCGGCAGATCACTGAAGCTTTCCTT. It encodes CASSFRQITEAFL.

This CDR3 reads CASNPSGSSYNEQFF. As DNA, the CDR3 is TGTGCCAGCAACCCTAGCGGGAGCTCCTACAATGAGCAGTTCTTC. The gene calls are TRBV9 and TRBJ2-1, with TRBD2 matching 10 bases. J gave up 0 bases and V 6 bases, and 3 bases lay outside the gene matches. The CDR3 covers 15 residues. Germline CDR1 is SGDLS and CDR2 is YYNGEE.

This sequence joins TRBV11-2 and TRBJ2-5; D remains ambiguous. CDR3 size: 13 residues. Trimming stripped 4 bases from V and 0 bases from J, with 6 bases between. The germline gives CDR1 SGHAT, CDR2 FQNNGV. The chain's CDR3 is CASSSPYQETQYF. The DNA of the CDR3 is TGTGCCAGCAGCTCCCCGTACCAAGAGACCCAGTACTTC.

In its sample, this clonotype was seen once. The genes are TRBV5-1 and TRBJ1-1; 9 nucleotides line up with TRBD1. Unmatched junction bases numbered 9, after V lost 3 bases and J lost 3 bases. The germline CDR1 and CDR2 sequences are SGHRS and YFSETQ. The CDR3 consists of 16 residues. CDR3 protein: CASSSGRGQGDTEAFF. In nucleotides, the CDR3 is TGCGCCAGCAGCTCCGGCAGGGGACAGGGAGACACTGAAGCTTTCTTT.

The CDR3, as DNA: TGCAGCGTCGCAGGACTAGCGGGAGTCTACAATGAGCAGTTCTTC. This codes for CSVAGLAGVYNEQFF. The chain recombines TRBV29-1 with TRBJ2-1; 13 bases are shared with TRBD2. V shed 6 bases and J 3 bases; nucleotides not matched to a gene: 5. Germline V gene data show CDR1 as SQVTM and CDR2 as ANQGSEA. This CDR3 region has 15 residues.

The rearrangement joins TRBV6-6 to TRBJ1-5; 7 bases are a match to TRBD1. This CDR3 spans 15 amino acids. The germline V gene encodes CDR1 MNHNY and CDR2 SVGAGI (reference sequence). The J segment lost 9 bases and the V segment lost 5 bases, leaving 13 bases of the junction unmatched. The CDR3 bases are TGTGCCAGCAGTCTACATAGGACAGGTCTTCTGCCCCAGCATTTT. It yields the protein CASSLHRTGLLPQHF.

The rearrangement joins TRBV24-1 to TRBJ2-1; D is unresolved. CDR1 is KGHDR and CDR2 is SFDVKD in the germline V gene. Deletions cut 5 bases from V and 0 bases from J, with 7 bases between. The CDR3 loop spans 14 amino acids. CDR3 protein: CATSAETSYNEQFF. Written as DNA, the CDR3 is TGTGCCACCAGTGCCGAGACCTCCTACAATGAGCAGTTCTTC.

The chain employs TRBV12-3 or TRBV12-4 and TRBJ1-1, with D unresolved. V lost 4 bases and J lost 1, with 10 bases in between. The CDR3 spans 14 residues. In nucleotides, the CDR3 is TGTGCCAGCAGTTCCGACGCCCGGAACACTGAAGCTTTCTTT. Its translation is CASSSDARNTEAFF.

The chain carries TRBV11-2 and TRBJ2-1, with D perhaps given as TRBD1 or TRBD2 (5 bases each). The V and J ends lost 5 bases and 6 bases respectively, with 20 bases between them. Germline values: CDR1 SGHAT, CDR2 FQNNGV. CDR3 length: 16 amino acids. In DNA form, the CDR3 reads TGTGCCAGCAGCCCCATTTTGGGGCTGAGGGGCAATGAGCAGTTCTTC. Protein product: CASSPILGLRGNEQFF.

The rearrangement uses TRBV13 and TRBJ2-5; D not certain. Trimming removed 4 bases at V and 2 bases at J, with 14 bases between. Germline CDR1 and CDR2: PRHDT and FYEKMQ (reference sequence). CDR3 length equals 15 residues. CDR3 DNA: TGTGCCAGCAGCTGGACCGAATTTAGTCAAGAGACCCAGTACTTC. This codes for CASSWTEFSQETQYF.

As DNA, the CDR3 is TGTGCCAGCTACGCAGGACTACTAGCGGGAGAAGCAGATACGCAGTATTTT. It encodes CASYAGLLAGEADTQYF. The gene calls are TRBV5-5 and TRBJ2-3; TRBD2 aligns across 11 bases. Germline lookup yields CDR1 SGHKS and CDR2 YYEKEE (reference sequence). This CDR3 region has 17 residues. V was clipped by 7 bases and J by 4 bases; unmatched bases: 14.

This clonotype was picked up one time. The genes are TRBV12-3 or TRBV12-4 and TRBJ1-1, with 7 bases identical to TRBD1. V lost 5 bases to trimming and J lost 4 bases; unmatched junction nucleotides: 4. The CDR3 length is 13 residues. The CDR3 bases are TGTGCCAGCAGTCTCACAGGGGCCACTGAAGCTTTCTTT. Translation: CASSLTGATEAFF.

This chain joins TRBV11-2 and TRBJ2-7; the D call may be TRBD1 or TRBD2 (5 bases each). The length of the CDR3 is 12 residues. Looked up from germline, CDR1 is SGHAT and CDR2 is FQNNGV. Trimming pared 6 bases from V and 7 bases from J, leaving 13 bases between. This chain's CDR3 is CASRSRGWEQYF. For the CDR3, the DNA is TGTGCCAGCAGATCGAGGGGTTGGGAGCAGTACTTC.

This chain joins TRBV20-1 and TRBJ2-5; 9 nucleotides match TRBD1. The V segment lost 6 bases and the J segment 4 bases; nucleotides outside the gene matches: 6. Germline CDR1 DFQATT, CDR2 SNEGSKA (reference sequence). The CDR3 contains 13 residues. CDR3 sequence reads: CSARDRALETQYF. The CDR3 region has the DNA TGCAGTGCAAGGGACAGGGCCTTAGAGACCCAGTACTTC.

The rearrangement links TRBV4-1 to TRBJ2-7; D perhaps matches TRBD1 (6 bases). The CDR3 has 16 residues. Germline CDR1 is MGHRA and CDR2 is YSYEKL. The V and J ends lost 3 bases and 0 bases respectively, with 15 bases between them. This CDR3 reads CASSQSRDTSSYEQYF. CDR3 DNA sequence: TGCGCCAGCAGCCAGTCCCGGGACACAAGCTCCTACGAGCAGTACTTC.

V and J are TRBV7-8 and TRBJ2-7, with TRBD2 identical over 7 bases. V lost 4 bases and J lost 2; bases outside the gene matches: 2. The length of the CDR3 is 13 residues. Germline assignment: CDR1 SGHVS and CDR2 FQNEAQ. The CDR3 nucleotides are TGTGCCAGCAGCTCGGGAGGCCCCTACGAGCAGTACTTC. Translation gives CASSSGGPYEQYF.

The rearrangement links TRBV6-5 to TRBJ2-1; no clear D. V was shortened by 8 bases and J by 2 bases, with 4 bases between the two germline ends. The CDR3 totals 11 residues. Germline V gene sequence: CDR1 MNHEY, CDR2 SVGAGI. The CDR3 coding sequence is TGTGCCAGCGGCACCTACAATGAGCAGTTCTTC. Translating it yields CASGTYNEQFF.

The chain is built from TRBV4-1 and TRBJ1-5, with no clear D. The V gene lost 0 bases and the J gene lost 0 bases, with 9 bases spanning the gap. The CDR3 is 16 amino acids. Germline CDR1 MGHRA, CDR2 YSYEKL. Here the CDR3 reads CASSQEGLSSNQPQHF. The CDR3 bases are TGCGCCAGCAGCCAAGAAGGTCTAAGTAGCAATCAGCCCCAGCATTTT.

The chain recombines TRBV29-1 with TRBJ2-5; D is perhaps TRBD1 (6 bases). In germline, CDR1 is SQVTM, CDR2 ANQGSEA. Deletions cut 3 bases from V and 2 bases from J, with 16 bases between. The CDR3 runs to 15 residues. The CDR3 sequence: CSVEGTGRGQETQYF. CDR3 nucleotide sequence: TGCAGCGTTGAGGGAACAGGGAGAGGGCAAGAGACCCAGTACTTC.

The V call is TRBV29-1, the J call TRBJ2-7, with TRBD1 identical over 10 bases. V dropped 8 bases and J dropped 2; count of bases not matched to a gene: 9. Looked up from germline, CDR1 is SQVTM and CDR2 is ANQGSEA. This CDR3 spans 14 amino acids. CDR3: CSFLTGTGAYEQYF. CDR3 sequence (DNA): TGCAGCTTCTTGACCGGGACAGGGGCCTACGAGCAGTACTTC.

J is TRBJ2-1 and V is TRBV30, with D unresolved. Between the trimmed V and J ends, which lost 2 bases and 0 bases, there was a span of 11 bases. CDR3 length equals 15 residues. CDR1 and CDR2 from the germline V gene are GTSNPN and SVGIG (reference sequence). CDR3 in amino acids: CAWSRPRSSYNEQFF. CDR3 in DNA: TGTGCCTGGAGTCGGCCCAGGAGCTCCTACAATGAGCAGTTCTTC.

This clonotype has just one count. V gene TRBV20-1 combines with J gene TRBJ2-1; D possibly matches TRBD1 or TRBD2 (5 bases each). The CDR3 extends over 15 amino acids. The germline V gene has CDR1 DFQATT and CDR2 SNEGSKA (reference sequence). V was pared by 5 bases and J by 0 bases, with 14 bases between. The CDR3 reads CSALSGPSSYNEQFF. CDR3 nucleotide sequence: TGCAGTGCTTTGTCGGGGCCCAGCTCCTACAATGAGCAGTTCTTC.

This CDR3 reads CAWSELGDTQYF. Here the CDR3 DNA reads TGTGCCTGGAGTGAGTTGGGTGATACGCAGTATTTT. The chain employs TRBV30 and TRBJ2-3; no clear D. This CDR3 contains 12 residues. V lost 1 base to trimming and J lost 6 bases, with 8 bases between them. The germline V gene encodes CDR1 GTSNPN and CDR2 SVGIG (reference sequence).